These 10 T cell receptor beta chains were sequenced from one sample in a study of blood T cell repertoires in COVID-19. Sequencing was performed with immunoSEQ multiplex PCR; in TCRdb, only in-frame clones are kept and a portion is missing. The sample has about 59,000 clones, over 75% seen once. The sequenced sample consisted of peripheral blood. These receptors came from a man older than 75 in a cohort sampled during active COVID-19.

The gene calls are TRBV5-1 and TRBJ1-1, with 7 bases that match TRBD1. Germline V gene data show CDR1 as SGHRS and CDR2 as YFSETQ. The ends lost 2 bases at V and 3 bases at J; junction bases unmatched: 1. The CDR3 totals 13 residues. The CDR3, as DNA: TGCGCCAGCAGCTTCACAGGGGACACTGAAGCTTTCTTT. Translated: CASSFTGDTEAFF. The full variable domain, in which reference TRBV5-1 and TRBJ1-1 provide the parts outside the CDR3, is KAGVTQTPRYLIKTRGQQVTLSCSPISGHRSVSWYQQTPGQGLQFLFEYFSETQRNKGNFPGRFSGRQFSNSRSEMNVSTLELGDSALYLCASSFTGDTEAFFGQGTRLTVV.

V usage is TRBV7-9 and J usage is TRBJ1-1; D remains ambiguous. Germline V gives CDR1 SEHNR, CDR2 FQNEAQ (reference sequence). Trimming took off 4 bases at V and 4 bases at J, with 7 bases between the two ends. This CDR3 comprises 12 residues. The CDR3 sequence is CASSSSGTEAFF. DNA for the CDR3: TGTGCCAGCAGCTCTTCGGGCACTGAAGCTTTCTTT.

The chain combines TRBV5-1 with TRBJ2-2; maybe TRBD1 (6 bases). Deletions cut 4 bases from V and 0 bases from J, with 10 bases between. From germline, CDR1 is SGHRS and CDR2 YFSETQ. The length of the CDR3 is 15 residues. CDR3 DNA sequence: TGCGCCAGCAGCGTACAGGGAACGAACACCGGGGAGCTGTTTTTT. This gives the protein CASSVQGTNTGELFF.

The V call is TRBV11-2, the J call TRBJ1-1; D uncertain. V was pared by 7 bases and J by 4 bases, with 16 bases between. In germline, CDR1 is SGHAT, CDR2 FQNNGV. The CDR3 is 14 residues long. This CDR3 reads CASTQFRGSTEAFF. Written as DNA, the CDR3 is TGTGCCAGCACACAATTTCGGGGAAGCACTGAAGCTTTCTTT.

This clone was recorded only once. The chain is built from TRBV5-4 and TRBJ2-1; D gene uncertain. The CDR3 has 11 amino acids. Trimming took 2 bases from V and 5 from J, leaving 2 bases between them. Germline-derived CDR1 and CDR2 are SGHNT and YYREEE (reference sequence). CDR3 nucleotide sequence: TGTGCCAGCAGCTTCAACAATGAGCAGTTCTTC. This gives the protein CASSFNNEQFF.

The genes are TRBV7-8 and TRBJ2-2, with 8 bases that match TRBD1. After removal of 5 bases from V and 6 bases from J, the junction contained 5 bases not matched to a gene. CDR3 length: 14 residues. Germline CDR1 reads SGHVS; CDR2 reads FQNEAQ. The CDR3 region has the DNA TGTGCCAGCAGCCAGGGACAGGACGCCGGGGAGCTGTTTTTT. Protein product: CASSQGQDAGELFF.

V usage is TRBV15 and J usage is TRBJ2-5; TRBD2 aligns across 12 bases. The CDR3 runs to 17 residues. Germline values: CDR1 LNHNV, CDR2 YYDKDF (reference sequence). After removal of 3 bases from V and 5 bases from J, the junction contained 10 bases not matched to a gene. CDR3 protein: CATSSTTSGSGLETQYF. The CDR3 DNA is TGTGCCACCAGCAGCACGACTAGCGGGAGCGGTTTGGAGACCCAGTACTTC.

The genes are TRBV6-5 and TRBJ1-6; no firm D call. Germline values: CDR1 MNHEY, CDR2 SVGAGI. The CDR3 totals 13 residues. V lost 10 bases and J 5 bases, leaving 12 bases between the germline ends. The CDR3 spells CAIRPENNSPLHF. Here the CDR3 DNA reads TGTGCCATCAGACCCGAGAATAATTCACCCCTCCACTTT.

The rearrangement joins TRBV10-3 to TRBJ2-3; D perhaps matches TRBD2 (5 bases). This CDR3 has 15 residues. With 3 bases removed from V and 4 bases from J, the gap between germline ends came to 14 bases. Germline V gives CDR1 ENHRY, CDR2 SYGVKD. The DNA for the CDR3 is TGTGCCATCAGTGACTCGCTAGCTTCCGCAGATACGCAGTATTTT. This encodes CAISDSLASADTQYF.

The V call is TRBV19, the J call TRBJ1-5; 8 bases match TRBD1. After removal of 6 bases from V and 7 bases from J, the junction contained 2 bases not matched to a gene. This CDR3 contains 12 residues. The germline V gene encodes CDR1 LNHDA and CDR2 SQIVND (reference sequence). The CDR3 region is CASSRGLQPQHF. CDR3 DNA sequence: TGTGCCAGTAGCAGGGGGCTCCAGCCCCAGCATTTT.